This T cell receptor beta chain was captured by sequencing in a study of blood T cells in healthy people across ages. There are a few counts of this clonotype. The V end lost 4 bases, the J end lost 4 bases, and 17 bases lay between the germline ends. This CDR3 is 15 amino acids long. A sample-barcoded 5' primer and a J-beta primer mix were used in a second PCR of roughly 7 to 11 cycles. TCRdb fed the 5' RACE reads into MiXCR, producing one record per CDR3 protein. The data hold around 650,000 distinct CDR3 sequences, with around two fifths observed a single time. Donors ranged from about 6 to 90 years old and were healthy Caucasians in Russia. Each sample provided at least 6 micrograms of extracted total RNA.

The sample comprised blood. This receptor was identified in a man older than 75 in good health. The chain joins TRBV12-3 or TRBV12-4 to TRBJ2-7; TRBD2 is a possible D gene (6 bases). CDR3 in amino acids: CASSSFGTPNYEQYF. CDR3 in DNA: TGTGCCAGCAGTTCCTTCGGGACTCCCAATTACGAGCAGTACTTC.